The 24 T cell receptor beta chains in this list originate from one sample, sequenced in a study of monozygotic twins with cystic fibrosis. Repertoires were generated with immunoSEQ multiplex PCR, while TCRdb's copy carries only in-frame clones and drops some. This sample has about 26,000 clones, with around nine tenths found just once. The sequenced sample was blood. The receptor set was obtained from a girl aged 2-15 years with cystic fibrosis.

CDR3 loop: CASSLERGQLTLNSPLHF. The CDR3 DNA reads as TGTGCCAGCAGCTTAGAGAGGGGACAGCTTACTCTTAATTCACCCCTCCACTTT. This chain uses TRBV7-9 with TRBJ1-6; 7 nucleotides line up with TRBD1. The CDR3 spans 18 residues. Germline V lookup: CDR1 SEHNR, CDR2 FQNEAQ (reference sequence). J gave up 6 bases and V 1 base, and 12 bases lay outside the gene matches.

The chain has TRBV7-3 and TRBJ2-1; 7 nucleotides match TRBD2. The CDR3 length is 14 residues. CDR1 SGHTA and CDR2 FQGTGA come from the germline V gene. The ends lost 5 bases at V and 5 bases at J; junction bases unmatched: 6. This CDR3 reads CASSPWGGNNEQFF. The CDR3 bases are TGTGCCAGCAGCCCTTGGGGGGGTAACAATGAGCAGTTCTTC.

The chain joins TRBV6-4 to TRBJ2-7; tentatively, D is TRBD1 (7 bases). The CDR3 has 15 amino acids. V lost 7 bases to trimming and J lost 3 bases, with 19 bases between them. Germline loops: CDR1 MRHNA, CDR2 SNTAGT. The CDR3 loop is CASIPGAGGCYEQYF. CDR3 nucleotides: TGTGCCAGCATCCCGGGGGCAGGGGGTTGCTACGAGCAGTACTTC.

The chain employs TRBV5-4 and TRBJ2-7; possible D gene TRBD2, 5 bases. The V and J ends lost 4 bases and 1 base respectively, with 15 bases between them. This CDR3 is 15 amino acids long. CDR1 and CDR2 (germline): SGHNT, YYREEE (reference sequence). CDR3 bases: TGTGCCAGCAGCCCGAAGGCAGGAGGATCCTACGAGCAGTACTTC. Amino acids: CASSPKAGGSYEQYF.

The CDR3 here is CASSLNPGGNNEQFF. As DNA, the CDR3 is TGTGCCAGCAGCTTAAACCCCGGCGGAAACAATGAGCAGTTCTTC. The chain carries TRBV11-3 and TRBJ2-1; D unresolved. This CDR3 is built from 15 residues. CDR1 is SGHNT, CDR2 YENEEA, per germline. Trimming pared 2 bases from V and 5 bases from J, leaving 13 bases between.

The chain is built from TRBV2 and TRBJ2-7, with 11 bases aligning to TRBD1. V shed 4 bases, J shed 3 bases, and the junction held 2 bases outside the gene matches. CDR3 length: 14 residues. Germline CDR1 SNHLY, CDR2 FYNNEI. The CDR3 nucleotides read TGTGCCAGCAGTGTTGGGACAGGGGGCTACGAGCAGTACTTC. This sequence encodes CASSVGTGGYEQYF.

This clone was detected only once. The rearrangement uses TRBV7-2 and TRBJ2-2; D unresolved. Trimming pared 5 bases from V and 0 bases from J, leaving 16 bases between. Germline V gene lookup returns CDR1 SGHTA and CDR2 FQGNSA. This CDR3 has 17 amino acids. DNA of the CDR3: TGTGCCAGCAGCCTCATACGGCCTTTCGCGAACACCGGGGAGCTGTTTTTT. Amino acid sequence: CASSLIRPFANTGELFF.

The V and J genes are TRBV7-8 and TRBJ1-1; D unresolved. CDR3 length: 12 residues. The germline V and J ends were trimmed by 4 bases and 11 bases, with 14 bases remaining between them. CDR1 SGHVS and CDR2 FQNEAQ come from the germline V gene. CDR3 bases: TGTGCCAGCAGCTCCGGGAGTCTGGCTGCTTTCTTT. Residues: CASSSGSLAAFF.

This clone was observed a handful of times. CDR3: CANKQGNTEAFF. DNA for the CDR3: TGTGCCAACAAACAGGGTAACACTGAAGCTTTCTTT. The chain employs TRBV2 and TRBJ1-1; the D gene is possibly TRBD1 (6 bases). The CDR3 has 12 amino acids. Between the trimmed V and J ends, which lost 10 bases and 2 bases, there was a span of 11 bases. Looked up from germline, CDR1 is SNHLY and CDR2 is FYNNEI.

This chain joins TRBV7-9 and TRBJ1-5; D gene uncertain. Germline CDR1 SEHNR, CDR2 FQNEAQ (reference sequence). This CDR3 comprises 12 residues. Trimming pared 6 bases from V and 7 bases from J, leaving 10 bases between. The CDR3 loop is CASSAGVQPQHF. The DNA for the CDR3 is TGTGCCAGCAGTGCGGGTGTACAGCCCCAGCATTTT.

This clone was seen just once. The chain combines TRBV25-1 with TRBJ2-3; D is unresolved. CDR1 MGHDK and CDR2 SYGVNS come from the germline V gene. The V end was cut by 1 base, the J end by 1 base, with 6 bases between. The CDR3 loop spans 14 amino acids. The CDR3 here is CASSEWVRTDTQYF. The CDR3 DNA is TGTGCCAGCAGTGAATGGGTCCGCACAGATACGCAGTATTTT. The whole variable domain, remainder taken from reference TRBV25-1 and TRBJ2-3, is EADIYQTPRYLVIGTGKKITLECSQTMGHDKMYWYQQDPGMELHLIHYSYGVNSTEKGDLSSESTVSRIRTEHFPLTLESARPSHTSQYLCASSEWVRTDTQYFGPGTRLTVL.

V gene TRBV7-3 combines with J gene TRBJ2-2; possibly TRBD2 for D (6 bases). Trimming took off 5 bases at V and 3 bases at J, with 13 bases between the two ends. The CDR3 contains 15 residues. Germline V gene lookup returns CDR1 SGHTA and CDR2 FQGTGA. Here the CDR3 reads CASSHGGGDTGELFF. The CDR3 DNA is TGTGCCAGCAGCCACGGTGGAGGGGACACCGGGGAGCTGTTTTTT.

The chain is built from TRBV9 and TRBJ2-2; D not resolved. V was shortened by 4 bases and J by 1 base, with 8 bases between the two germline ends. Germline V gene lookup returns CDR1 SGDLS and CDR2 YYNGEE. This CDR3 is 14 amino acids long. The CDR3 here is CASSYSMNTGELFF. CDR3 DNA: TGTGCCAGCAGCTACTCGATGAACACCGGGGAGCTGTTTTTT.

The chain recombines TRBV5-4 with TRBJ1-1; no reliable D call. The CDR3 has 15 residues. With 0 bases removed from V and 1 base from J, the gap between germline ends came to 10 bases. CDR1 and CDR2 (germline): SGHNT, YYREEE (reference sequence). In DNA form, the CDR3 reads TGTGCCAGCAGCTTGGACAGCCTATGGAACACTGAAGCTTTCTTT. Its translation is CASSLDSLWNTEAFF.

This chain links TRBV4-3 with TRBJ1-3; no firm D call. CDR3 size: 21 residues. V lost 1 base and J lost 0, with 25 bases in between. CDR1 is LGHNA and CDR2 is YSLEER in the germline V gene. CDR3 DNA: TGCGCCAGCAGCCAAGGAGTTCGTAGGGCGCCTAGAATATACTCTGGAAACACCATATATTTT. Its translation is CASSQGVRRAPRIYSGNTIYF.

The rearrangement uses TRBV5-1 and TRBJ1-3; maybe TRBD1 (6 bases). This CDR3 is built from 17 residues. Per germline, CDR1 SGHRS and CDR2 YFSETQ. The V end lost 0 bases, the J end lost 2 bases, and 15 bases lay between the germline ends. CDR3 loop: CASSLAPDRLTGNTIYF. The CDR3 region has the DNA TGCGCCAGCAGCTTGGCTCCGGACAGACTTACTGGAAACACCATATATTTT.

The chain uses TRBV6-5 and TRBJ2-7, with D maybe TRBD1 (6 bases). The CDR3 sequence is 14 residues long. Germline V CDR1 and CDR2: MNHEY, SVGAGI. With 7 bases removed from V and 2 bases from J, the gap between germline ends came to 15 bases. This CDR3 reads CASTLGAGTYEQYF. The CDR3 DNA sequence: TGTGCCAGCACCCTGGGGGCAGGGACCTACGAGCAGTACTTC.

CDR3 protein: CASSQRQGNQPQHF. CDR3 DNA: TGCGCCAGCAGTCAAAGACAGGGGAATCAGCCCCAGCATTTT. V gene TRBV23-1 combines with J gene TRBJ1-5; 8 nucleotides align to TRBD1. TRBV23-1 falls under the ORF class, with uncertain function. This CDR3 is built from 14 residues. V lost 2 bases, J lost 4 bases, and 1 base stayed unmatched.

The chain employs TRBV6-6 and TRBJ1-3, with a weak D call TRBD1 (5 bases). Trimming shortened V by 7 bases and J by 0 bases, and 10 bases separated the two germline ends. CDR1 is MNHNY, CDR2 SVGAGI, per germline (reference sequence). The CDR3 is 14 amino acids. The CDR3 sequence: CASTTTVSGNTIYF. The CDR3, as DNA: TGTGCCAGCACCACGACAGTCTCTGGAAACACCATATATTTT.

The V gene is TRBV9, the J gene TRBJ1-3, with 7 bases that match TRBD1. This CDR3 region has 15 residues. Losses at the gene ends were 0 bases for V and 0 bases for J; bases not matched to a gene: 0. Germline CDR1 SGDLS, CDR2 YYNGEE. The CDR3 DNA reads TGTGCCAGCAGCGTAGGGGACAGCTCTGGAAACACCATATATTTT. Protein product: CASSVGDSSGNTIYF.

The rearrangement joins TRBV6-7 to TRBJ1-5, with 10 bases that match TRBD1. TRBV6-7 is an open reading frame whose function is uncertain. The CDR3 is made up of 16 amino acids. Unmatched junction bases numbered 9, after V lost 10 bases and J lost 0 bases. The chain's CDR3 is CAKERTGGYSNQPQHF. The CDR3 coding sequence is TGTGCCAAGGAAAGGACAGGGGGATATAGCAATCAGCCCCAGCATTTT.

The chain employs TRBV18 and TRBJ2-3; either TRBD1 or TRBD2 may fit D (5 bases each). There are 14 residues in the CDR3. Trimming took off 1 base at V and 5 bases at J, with 10 bases between the two ends. Germline lookup yields CDR1 KGHSH and CDR2 LQKENI. The CDR3 region has the DNA TGTGCCAGCTCACCACTCGGGACGAAAGATACGCAGTATTTT. It encodes CASSPLGTKDTQYF. Based on the CDR3 plus reference TRBV18 and TRBJ2-3, the full variable domain is NAGVMQNPRHLVRRRGQEARLRCSPMKGHSHVYWYRQLPEEGLKFMVYLQKENIIDESGMPKERFSAEFPKEGPSILRIQQVVRGDSAAYFCASSPLGTKDTQYFGPGTRLTVL.

The genes are TRBV9 and TRBJ2-2; 11 bases align to TRBD2. The V segment lost 4 bases and the J segment 1 base; nucleotides outside the gene matches: 6. The germline gives CDR1 SGDLS, CDR2 YYNGEE. This CDR3 spans 17 amino acids. The CDR3 nucleotides are TGTGCCAGCAGCCCCCGAACTAGCGGGGGGAACACCGGGGAGCTGTTTTTT. This translates into CASSPRTSGGNTGELFF. Using reference TRBV9 and TRBJ2-2 for the parts outside the CDR3, the full variable domain is DSGVTQTPKHLITATGQRVTLRCSPRSGDLSVYWYQQSLDQGLQFLIQYYNGEERAKGNILERFSAQQFPDLHSELNLSSLELGDSALYFCASSPRTSGGNTGELFFGEGSRLTVL.

V usage is TRBV6-5 and J usage is TRBJ1-6; D is possibly TRBD1 (5 bases). Germline loops: CDR1 MNHEY, CDR2 SVGAGI. V was trimmed by 5 bases and J by 7 bases, leaving 15 bases between them. This CDR3 region has 15 residues. In DNA, the CDR3 is TGTGCCAGCAGTACCCGGGGGGACTTCAATTCACCCCTCCACTTT. It codes for CASSTRGDFNSPLHF.